This T cell receptor beta chain stems from a study of regulatory T cells in long-lasting Graves disease. Time point here: newly diagnosed GD, antithyroid drugs for less than 3 months. Scientists built the TCR library using RNA that was extracted from PBMCs. This clonotype was counted many times. What it recognizes is unknown. The CDR3 consists of 12 residues. Germline V CDR1 and CDR2: SNHLY, FYNNEI. V lost 10 bases and J lost 6, with 13 bases in between. The TCR beta library used iRepertoire HTBI primers with Arm-PCR amplification of CDR3. MiXCR, applied by TCRdb to the multiplex PCR reads, yields one record per CDR3 protein. Seen here are under 800,000 distinct CDR3 sequences, about 16% observed once, and the top ten hold around a sixth. The study's findings and limits: The study found persistent patients shared more public clonotypes (roughly 2,800) than new patients (966).

This same sample was also taken into another study, of T cells in Graves' hyperthyroidism and ophthalmopathy. That report adds: The HTBI set primed first-round TCR CDR3 RT-PCR.

The source of this sequence is a young woman with Graves disease. This material consisted of peripheral blood mononuclear cells (PBMCs), taken at new diagnosis, from a patient treated with antithyroid drugs. The chain couples TRBV2 to TRBJ2-1, with no clear D. The chain's CDR3 is CATRQAFNEQFF. CDR3 sequence (DNA): TGTGCCACCCGGCAAGCTTTCAATGAGCAGTTCTTC.